Listed below are T cell receptor beta chains from one sample, sequenced in a study of blood T cell repertoires in COVID-19. Measured with immunoSEQ multiplex PCR; TCRdb has only the in-frame clones, and not every one. The table includes roughly 190,000 clones, about 85% detected once. Sequencing was performed on peripheral blood. These receptors all come from a man younger than 40 with acute or convalescent COVID-19. Both conserved end residues are part of each CDR3. D genes are given only for firm matches.

J | V | D | CDR3
TRBJ2-1 | TRBV29-1 | TRBD2 | CSVESGAGVGEQFF
TRBJ2-1 | TRBV10-1 | . | CASSPSGVLNEQFF
TRBJ1-2 | TRBV9 | . | CASSRGRPTGGYTF
TRBJ1-3 | TRBV3-1/TRBV3-2 | . | CASSQMQVATGNTIYF
TRBJ2-7 | TRBV6-5 | TRBD2 | CASRRTSGRPEQYF
TRBJ2-3 | TRBV6-4 | TRBD2 | CASRASGTTSTDTQYF
TRBJ1-2 | TRBV7-3 | . | CASSPGRIGGYTF
TRBJ2-5 | TRBV5-1 | TRBD2 | CASSLAGGPGETQYF
TRBJ1-1 | TRBV11-2 | . | CASSFRTASGTEAFF
TRBJ1-4 | TRBV25-1 | TRBD1 | CASSEPGQVVKLFF
TRBJ2-7 | TRBV28 | . | CASTVGSLSPHEQYF
TRBJ2-2 | TRBV30 | TRBD2 | CAGRTSGGTGELFF
TRBJ1-4 | TRBV19 | TRBD1 | CASSPAPLQGGEKLFF
TRBJ2-7 | TRBV30 | TRBD1 | CASSGTGSYEQYF
TRBJ1-4 | TRBV7-8 | . | CASSLSGFNEKLFF
TRBJ1-1 | TRBV18 | . | CASSSIGVNPNTEAFF
TRBJ2-2 | TRBV19 | . | CASILQGSGELFF
TRBJ2-7 | TRBV30 | TRBD1 | CACAGTGGTYEQYF
TRBJ2-1 | TRBV24-1 | TRBD1 | CATSDPGQVSYNEQFF
TRBJ1-2 | TRBV2 | . | CASSEGGRGSYGYTF